This passage covers 14 T cell receptor beta chains from one sample sequenced in a study of cytomegalovirus exposure and HLA in healthy donors. Vbeta (60) and Jbeta (13) primers were used in the PCR. This table comes from immunoSEQ multiplex PCR, and its TCRdb copy is limited to in-frame clones, with some not included. The repertoire includes 130,000 to 150,000 clones, 68% of them detected once, and about 4.5% sits in the top ten. Sequencing was done on a sample of PBMCs. These receptors were obtained from a man aged 55 to 70 in good health and CMV-seronegative.

The chain employs TRBV9 and TRBJ2-5, with a weak D call TRBD1 (5 bases). The germline V gene has CDR1 SGDLS and CDR2 YYNGEE. This CDR3 has 14 amino acids. V dropped 0 bases and J dropped 3 bases, with 9 bases sitting between them. CDR3: CASSVAGIEETQYF. The CDR3 bases are TGTGCCAGCAGCGTAGCAGGGATAGAAGAGACCCAGTACTTC.

This clone is labeled medium-sized. The chain couples TRBV6-5 to TRBJ2-2; no clear D. Trimming shortened V by 2 bases and J by 6 bases, and 16 bases separated the two germline ends. This CDR3 is 16 amino acids long. The germline CDR1 and CDR2 sequences are MNHEY and SVGAGI. The CDR3 loop is CASSYGRLAVPGELFF. CDR3 sequence (DNA): TGTGCCAGCAGTTACGGCAGGCTGGCTGTACCCGGGGAGCTGTTTTTT.

The chain is built from TRBV7-2 and TRBJ1-2, with TRBD1 matching 8 bases. The CDR3 length is 15 residues. Germline V gene sequence: CDR1 SGHTA, CDR2 FQGNSA. Unmatched junction bases numbered 8, after V lost 0 bases and J lost 8 bases. For the CDR3, the DNA is TGTGCCAGCAGCTTAGCGCAGGGGGCTGTAGGCGGCTACACCTTC. Its translation is CASSLAQGAVGGYTF.

This clone was observed a handful of times. V gene TRBV21-1 combines with J gene TRBJ2-2; TRBD2 reflects the table's D call only, with no check against the DNA. TRBV21-1 is given as a pseudogene. The CDR3 loop spans 20 amino acids. CDR3 in amino acids: CASSHTNYFHPGGNTGELFF. DNA for the CDR3: TGTGCCAGCAGCCATACAAATTATTTTCATCCGGGGGGGAACACCGGGGAGCTGTTTTTT.

The sample holds one count of this clone. The chain has TRBV5-1 and TRBJ2-1; D is possibly TRBD2 (6 bases). From germline, CDR1 is SGHRS and CDR2 YFSETQ. The CDR3 loop spans 16 amino acids. Trimming removed 4 bases at V and 0 bases at J, with 14 bases between. The CDR3 sequence is CASSLLGGNSYNEQFF. DNA for the CDR3: TGCGCCAGCAGCCTACTTGGGGGGAACTCCTACAATGAGCAGTTCTTC.

This chain joins TRBV4-2 and TRBJ1-1; D not certain. This CDR3 is 14 amino acids long. Deletions cut 0 bases from V and 2 bases from J, with 7 bases between. Germline V gives CDR1 LGHNA, CDR2 YNFKEQ. CDR3 bases: TGTGCCAGCAGCCAAGAAATACATAACACTGAAGCTTTCTTT. Its protein product is CASSQEIHNTEAFF.

This clone was observed a few times. The chain uses TRBV2 and TRBJ1-4; D perhaps matches TRBD1 (6 bases). Per germline, CDR1 SNHLY and CDR2 FYNNEI. CDR3 size: 15 residues. Trimming left V 2 bases short and J 8 bases short, with 15 bases between. CDR3 region: CASSEQAGVGEKLFF. The CDR3, as DNA: TGTGCCAGCAGTGAACAGGCAGGGGTAGGGGAAAAACTGTTTTTT.

The rearrangement uses TRBV27 and TRBJ1-6, with D maybe TRBD1 (5 bases). The CDR3 covers 15 residues. In germline, CDR1 is MNHEY, CDR2 SMNVEV (reference sequence). V was pared by 0 bases and J by 9 bases, with 12 bases between. CDR3 protein: CASSLSSAGFSPLHF. In DNA form, the CDR3 reads TGTGCCAGCAGTTTATCATCGGCAGGGTTTTCACCCCTCCACTTT.

In its sample, this clone was seen a few times. The rearrangement joins TRBV14 to TRBJ2-1; 8 bases line up with TRBD1. This CDR3 has 17 residues. V was clipped by 4 bases and J by 3 bases; unmatched bases: 11. Germline loops: CDR1 SGHDN, CDR2 FVKESK. DNA of the CDR3: TGTGCCAGCAGCCCTTTAACTCCGGGACAGGTCTACAATGAGCAGTTCTTC. It encodes CASSPLTPGQVYNEQFF.

V gene TRBV7-9 combines with J gene TRBJ2-5; D not resolved. The J call could be wrong; TRBJ2-7 is a better fit for the DNA end. The CDR3 is 13 residues long. From germline, CDR1 is SEHNR and CDR2 FQNEAQ (reference sequence). CDR3 nucleotide sequence: TGTGCCAGCAGCTTAGCACAGACCTACGAGCAGTACTTC. As protein: CASSLAQTYEQYF.

The J gene is TRBJ2-7, the V gene TRBV5-4, with 8 bases identical to TRBD2. Looked up from germline, CDR1 is SGHNT and CDR2 is YYREEE (reference sequence). Trimming removed 3 bases from V and 1 base from J; junction bases left unmatched: 9. The CDR3 spans 16 residues. The CDR3 is CASSSNLAGFSYEQYF. CDR3 nucleotides: TGTGCCAGCAGCTCCAACCTAGCGGGTTTTTCCTACGAGCAGTACTTC.

This chain uses TRBV2 with TRBJ1-5; D call uncertain. The CDR3 runs to 12 residues. The V gene's germline CDR1 is SNHLY and CDR2 FYNNEI. The ends were cut back, 4 bases at V and 5 bases at J, with 6 bases in the middle. Here the CDR3 DNA reads TGTGCCAGCAGTGTTAGTGATCAGCCCCAGCATTTT. Its protein is CASSVSDQPQHF. The complete variable domain, with remaining parts taken from reference TRBV2 and TRBJ1-5, reads EPEVTQTPSHQVTQMGQEVILRCVPISNHLYFYWYRQILGQKVEFLVSFYNNEISEKSEIFDDQFSVERPDGSNFTLKIRSTKLEDSAMYFCASSVSDQPQHFGDGTRLSIL.

This chain joins TRBV29-1 and TRBJ1-3; maybe TRBD1 (6 bases). Germline CDR1 is SQVTM and CDR2 is ANQGSEA. The CDR3 is made up of 13 amino acids. The CDR3: CSIERDTGNTIYF. Here the CDR3 DNA reads TGCTCCATTGAAAGGGACACCGGAAACACCATATATTTT.

This clone was detected only a few times. V is TRBV7-9 and J is TRBJ1-5, with TRBD1 identical over 11 bases. This CDR3 spans 19 amino acids. The germline gives CDR1 SEHNR, CDR2 FQNEAQ (reference sequence). With 4 bases clipped from V and 7 bases from J, the junction kept 18 bases outside the gene matches. CDR3 protein: CASSSLTGTGGLGGQPQHF. Here the CDR3 DNA reads TGTGCCAGCAGCTCCTTAACCGGGACAGGGGGACTGGGGGGGCAGCCCCAGCATTTT.